The rows below give T cell receptor beta chains drawn from one sample of a study of T-cell reconstitution after alpha-beta-depleted transplantation in children. TCRdb re-analysed the PCR reads in MiXCR, keeping a single row per CDR3 protein. The sample consists of around 480,000 distinct CDR3 sequences, approximately 32% of them appearing once. Material: PBMCs from the stem cell graft donor, obtained from the stem cell graft. The receptors were gathered from a human donor who donated a stem cell graft to a child with aplastic anemia. The CDR3 runs from the conserved cysteine through the conserved F or W. D genes are given only for firm matches. Size is omitted from some rows. Given values are once, few, many or a class for expanded clones.

cdr3_length,clone_size,v_call,d_call,j_call,cdr3_aa,cdr3_nt
17,NA,TRBV28,TRBD2,TRBJ2-3,CASSFIGLGREADTQYF,TGTGCCAGCAGTTTCATTGGACTCGGGCGGGAGGCAGATACGCAGTATTTT
15,NA,TRBV12-3/TRBV12-4,TRBD1,TRBJ2-3,CASSPDRVRPDTQYF,TGTGCCAGCAGCCCGGACAGGGTACGGCCAGATACGCAGTATTTT
20,NA,TRBV6-2/TRBV6-3,TRBD2,TRBJ2-1,CASSPGHEGLAGVGYNEQFF,TGTGCCAGCAGTCCCGGGCACGAGGGACTAGCGGGAGTGGGGTACAATGAGCAGTTCTTC
15,NA,TRBV20-1,NA,TRBJ1-3,CSASRGGYSGNTIYF,TGCAGTGCTAGTCGGGGGGGATACTCTGGAAACACCATATATTTT
17,NA,TRBV5-6,NA,TRBJ1-5,CASSLGSTGYSNQPQHF,TGTGCCAGCAGCTTGGGGTCGACGGGCTATAGCAATCAGCCCCAGCATTTT
15,NA,TRBV24-1,NA,TRBJ2-2,CATSAGTPGTGELFF,TGTGCCACCAGTGCCGGGACACCTGGGACCGGGGAGCTGTTTTTT
13,NA,TRBV20-1,NA,TRBJ2-3,CSARVESTDTQYF,TGCAGTGCTAGAGTTGAAAGCACAGATACGCAGTATTTT
13,few,TRBV12-3/TRBV12-4,NA,TRBJ2-1,CASSRGFEGEQFF,TGTGCCAGCAGTAGGGGTTTTGAGGGTGAGCAGTTCTTC
14,NA,TRBV28,TRBD1,TRBJ1-5,CASIWDRSNQPQHF,TGTGCCAGCATATGGGACAGGAGCAATCAGCCCCAGCATTTT
20,NA,TRBV5-6,NA,TRBJ1-5,CASSLASTGLDLRGNQPQHF,TGTGCCAGCAGCTTGGCGTCCACGGGACTTGATCTTAGAGGCAATCAGCCCCAGCATTTT
14,few,TRBV20-1,TRBD1,TRBJ2-7,CSARRDSLTYEQYF,TGCAGTGCTAGACGGGACAGCCTCACCTACGAGCAGTACTTC
16,few,TRBV5-1,TRBD2,TRBJ2-3,CASSLRLASRTDTQYF,TGCGCCAGCAGCCTCCGACTAGCGTCACGCACAGATACGCAGTATTTT
10,NA,TRBV29-1,NA,TRBJ1-1,CSVGDTEAFF,TGCAGCGTTGGAGACACTGAAGCTTTCTTT
15,few,TRBV7-2,TRBD1,TRBJ1-5,CASSLAGTGAQPQHF,TGTGCCAGCAGCTTAGCCGGGACAGGGGCTCAGCCCCAGCATTTT
16,NA,TRBV28,NA,TRBJ2-1,CASSPPGLSLSNEQFF,TGTGCCAGCAGTCCTCCCGGACTGTCCCTATCCAATGAGCAGTTCTTC
13,NA,TRBV5-1,NA,TRBJ2-5,CASRMATEETQYF,TGCGCCAGCAGAATGGCCACCGAAGAGACCCAGTACTTC
15,NA,TRBV12-3/TRBV12-4,TRBD2,TRBJ2-2,CASRGAGRGPGELFF,TGTGCCAGCAGGGGAGCGGGACGTGGGCCCGGGGAGCTGTTTTTT
16,few,TRBV5-6,TRBD2,TRBJ2-4,CASSPTSGRGKNIQYF,TGTGCCAGCAGCCCGACTAGCGGGAGAGGCAAAAACATTCAGTACTTC
14,few,TRBV12-3/TRBV12-4,TRBD1,TRBJ2-4,CASSPGQGRNIQYF,TGTGCCAGCAGTCCGGGACAGGGACGGAACATTCAGTACTTC
16,few,TRBV2,NA,TRBJ2-4,CASSGWSGPTQNIQYF,TGTGCCAGCAGTGGGTGGTCAGGACCCACCCAAAACATTCAGTACTTC
17,NA,TRBV19,TRBD2,TRBJ2-1,CASSADLAGVRQNEQFF,TGTGCCAGTAGTGCTGACCTAGCGGGAGTTCGCCAAAATGAGCAGTTCTTC
13,few,TRBV6-6,NA,TRBJ2-5,CASSYPNRETQYF,TGTGCCAGCAGTTACCCGAATCGAGAGACCCAGTACTTC
15,few,TRBV6-5,TRBD2,TRBJ2-1,CASRGSGRPYNEQFF,TGTGCCAGCAGAGGGAGCGGGAGACCCTACAATGAGCAGTTCTTC
14,few,TRBV6-2/TRBV6-3,NA,TRBJ2-7,CASSYSGAFYEQYF,TGTGCCAGCAGTTACTCCGGGGCTTTTTACGAGCAGTACTTC
14,few,TRBV29-1,NA,TRBJ2-6,CSAFTSSGANVLTF,TGCAGCGCCTTTACTTCATCTGGGGCCAACGTCCTGACTTTC
14,few,TRBV30,NA,TRBJ1-4,CAWSVWAGREKLFF,TGTGCCTGGAGTGTTTGGGCAGGTCGGGAAAAACTGTTTTTT
14,NA,TRBV6-5,NA,TRBJ1-2,CASSYSLTADGYTF,TGTGCCAGCAGTTACTCTCTGACTGCGGATGGCTACACCTTC
14,NA,TRBV5-1,NA,TRBJ2-1,CASSLVAAYNEQFF,TGCGCCAGCAGCTTAGTAGCGGCCTACAATGAGCAGTTCTTC
13,NA,TRBV7-2,NA,TRBJ1-5,CASSFGRFQPQHF,TGTGCCAGCAGCTTTGGGAGGTTTCAGCCCCAGCATTTT
15,NA,TRBV15,NA,TRBJ1-4,CATSNQDVTNEKLFF,TGTGCCACCAGCAACCAAGACGTGACTAATGAAAAACTGTTTTTT
14,few,TRBV18,NA,TRBJ2-5,CASSRLGYQETQYF,TGTGCCAGCTCACGGCTGGGGTACCAAGAGACCCAGTACTTC
13,NA,TRBV14,NA,TRBJ2-7,CASSQAWGHEQYF,TGTGCCAGCAGCCAAGCATGGGGCCACGAGCAGTACTTC
16,few,TRBV7-2,NA,TRBJ2-1,CASSLVPQGSYNEQFF,TGTGCCAGCAGCTTAGTCCCCCAGGGTTCCTACAATGAGCAGTTCTTC
14,few,TRBV5-1,TRBD1,TRBJ1-4,CASSGGQGNEKLFF,TGCGCCAGCAGCGGGGGACAGGGAAATGAAAAACTGTTTTTT
14,NA,TRBV20-1,NA,TRBJ2-1,CSATPPSSYNEQFF,TGCAGTGCTACCCCCCCTAGCTCCTACAATGAGCAGTTCTTC
17,NA,TRBV6-2/TRBV6-3,TRBD1,TRBJ2-7,CASSRDRVEKGTYEQYF,TGTGCCAGCAGTAGGGACAGGGTCGAAAAGGGGACCTACGAGCAGTACTTC
17,few,TRBV5-6,TRBD1,TRBJ1-2,CASSKRGGGAGSYGYTF,TGTGCCAGCAGCAAACGGGGAGGGGGCGCGGGTAGCTATGGCTACACCTTC
20,few,TRBV12-3/TRBV12-4,TRBD2,TRBJ2-1,CASSFLMVTGRGGNYNEQFF,TGTGCCAGCAGTTTTTTGATGGTGACAGGCCGGGGGGGAAACTACAATGAGCAGTTCTTC
15,few,TRBV20-1,TRBD2,TRBJ2-7,CSAKGLAGNHYEQYF,TGCAGTGCTAAAGGACTAGCGGGAAATCACTACGAGCAGTACTTC
14,few,TRBV5-6,NA,TRBJ1-2,CASTRRGELYGYTF,TGTGCCAGCACCCGAAGAGGGGAACTCTATGGCTACACCTTC
18,NA,TRBV7-2,TRBD2,TRBJ2-3,CASSLASSGTSGTDTQYF,TGTGCCAGCAGCTTAGCTTCCAGCGGGACTAGCGGCACAGATACGCAGTATTTT
13,NA,TRBV12-3/TRBV12-4,NA,TRBJ2-5,CASSGSVQETQYF,TGTGCCAGCAGCGGTAGCGTACAAGAGACCCAGTACTTC
17,NA,TRBV5-6,TRBD1,TRBJ2-6,CASSSGTGTPGANVLTF,TGTGCCAGCAGTTCCGGGACAGGTACTCCTGGGGCCAACGTCCTGACTTTC
13,NA,TRBV7-9,NA,TRBJ2-3,CASSLDEPDTQYF,TGTGCCAGCAGCTTAGACGAGCCCGATACGCAGTATTTT
14,few,TRBV7-9,NA,TRBJ2-3,CASSLETLTDTQYF,TGTGCCAGCAGCTTAGAAACTCTCACAGATACGCAGTATTTT
14,few,TRBV20-1,TRBD2,TRBJ2-3,CSARIAGVGDTQYF,TGCAGTGCACGAATAGCGGGAGTTGGAGATACGCAGTATTTT
17,NA,TRBV27,TRBD1,TRBJ1-1,CASSPPRLDRADTEAFF,TGTGCCAGCAGTCCGCCCCGCCTTGACAGGGCGGACACTGAAGCTTTCTTT
13,NA,TRBV12-3/TRBV12-4,NA,TRBJ1-1,CASKAGGVTEAFF,TGTGCCAGCAAGGCCGGGGGGGTAACTGAAGCTTTCTTT
14,NA,TRBV5-1,NA,TRBJ2-3,CASSLLGVRDTQYF,TGCGCCAGCAGCCTACTCGGCGTCCGAGATACGCAGTATTTT
17,many,TRBV7-9,TRBD2,TRBJ2-1,CASSPSRLAGGRVEQFF,TGTGCCAGCAGCCCTTCCCGACTAGCGGGAGGGCGGGTTGAGCAGTTCTTC
16,NA,TRBV6-2/TRBV6-3,TRBD1,TRBJ2-7,CASSWPGQGWHHEQYF,TGTGCCAGCAGTTGGCCGGGACAGGGATGGCACCACGAGCAGTACTTC
14,few,TRBV5-1,TRBD1,TRBJ2-3,CASSWTGSTDTQYF,TGTGCCAGCAGTTGGACAGGGAGCACAGATACGCAGTATTTT
14,NA,TRBV11-2,NA,TRBJ2-1,CASSLVPISNEQFF,TGTGCCAGCAGCTTAGTGCCCATATCCAATGAGCAGTTCTTC
15,NA,TRBV5-5,NA,TRBJ1-4,CASSLEPSFVEKLFF,TGTGCCAGCAGCTTGGAACCCTCCTTTGTCGAAAAACTGTTTTTT